The clone carrying this T cell receptor (beta chain) came up many times. Its antigen is undetermined. The investigators amplified TCR beta CDR3 regions from RNA transcripts. First-round RT-PCR targeting the TCR CDR3 was performed with the HTBI primer set. TCRdb reanalysed the multiplex PCR reads using MiXCR and keeps one entry per CDR3 protein. The sample has hundreds of thousands of distinct CDR3 sequences, 14% to 15% seen once; the top ten hold around 13%. This sample was taken from a study of T cells in Graves' hyperthyroidism and ophthalmopathy. Study results and caveats: Model output signaled ophthalmopathy a median roughly 6 months ahead of onset.

Orbital computed tomography, thyroid ultrasound, serum thyroxine and TRAb, and clinical symptoms together informed the diagnoses. Germline values: CDR1 SGHTA, CDR2 FQGNSA. CDR3 length: 15 amino acids. Trimming removed 5 bases from V and 4 bases from J, with 17 bases in between. The clonotype originates from a man aged 18 to 29 with Graves' ophthalmopathy. The specimen was blood. The gene calls are TRBV7-2 and TRBJ1-1, with a tentative D call TRBD1 (5 bases). CDR3 bases: TGTGCCAGCAGCCTCAAAAGGTCAGGGCCCACTGAAGCTTTCTTT. It codes for CASSLKRSGPTEAFF.